The 7 T cell receptor beta chains listed next were all sequenced from one sample in a study of beta chain features in type 1 diabetes. cDNA synthesis used the whole RNA isolate, giving expressed TCRB sequences. Repertoires were generated with immunoSEQ multiplex PCR, while TCRdb's copy carries only in-frame clones and drops some. The repertoire holds about 200,000 clones, 11% seen once, with over 1% in the top ten. Sequences were obtained from central memory CD4+ T cells from blood. These receptors were obtained from a man younger than 35 in good health.

By share of the sample, this clone is medium-sized. Germline is not matched at one junction end, which may reflect a read error. J is TRBJ2-3 and V is TRBV7-7, with 7 bases identical to TRBD1. CDR3 size: 14 residues. Germline CDR1 SSHAT, CDR2 FNYEAQ (reference sequence). The chain's CDR3 is CASSATGRSDTQYF. DNA of the CDR3: TGTGCTAGCAGCGCGACAGGGAGATCGGATACGCAGTATTTT.

The rearrangement uses TRBV5-1 and TRBJ2-1; D is possibly TRBD2 (5 bases). Germline CDR1 reads SGHRS; CDR2 reads YFSETQ. CDR3 size: 15 residues. V was clipped by 4 bases and J by 4 bases, with 15 bases between them. The CDR3 loop is CASSPAGGSYNEQFF. In nucleotides, the CDR3 is TGCGCCAGCAGCCCGGCCGGAGGTTCTTACAATGAGCAGTTCTTC.

This clone was detected only a few times. Sequence at one end of the junction differs from germline and may be a read error. The rearrangement uses TRBV15 and TRBJ2-2; 11 bases are a match to TRBD2. The CDR3 runs to 16 residues. Germline V CDR1 and CDR2: LNHNV, YYDKDF (reference sequence). The CDR3 DNA sequence: TGTTCCACCAGCGCCCGACTAGCGGGATTGATCGGGGAGCTGTTTTTT. This sequence encodes CSTSARLAGLIGELFF.

This clone has more than one count but fewer than ten. V gene TRBV29-1 combines with J gene TRBJ2-3, with TRBD2 matching over 11 bases. CDR3 length: 18 residues. Germline CDR1 reads SQVTM; CDR2 reads ANQGSEA. This CDR3 reads CAVRKGEASGRSTDTQYF. CDR3 nucleotide sequence: TGCGCCGTACGAAAGGGAGAGGCTAGCGGGAGGAGCACAGATACGCAGTATTTT.

This clone was detected a few times. The V gene is TRBV28, the J gene TRBJ2-7, with 7 bases lining up with TRBD1. The germline gives CDR1 MDHEN, CDR2 SYDVKM. CDR3 length: 12 amino acids. V gave up 6 bases and J gave up 6 bases; unmatched junction bases: 5. CDR3 amino acids: CASRQGSGEQYF. DNA of the CDR3: TGTGCCAGCAGACAGGGGAGCGGCGAGCAGTACTTC.

The gene calls are TRBV15 and TRBJ2-1; D remains unclear. Germline assignment: CDR1 LNHNV and CDR2 YYDKDF (reference sequence). V lost 2 bases to trimming and J lost 7 bases, with 15 bases between them. CDR3 length: 15 amino acids. The CDR3 loop is CATSRSLDRINEQFF. In DNA, the CDR3 is TGTGCCACCAGCAGATCCCTCGATCGAATTAATGAGCAGTTCTTC.

This clone has a handful of counts. The identical CDR3 is also encoded by other nucleotide sequences in the sample. This chain links TRBV5-6 with TRBJ2-5; D unclear. CDR1 is SGHDT, CDR2 YYEEEE, per germline. The V end was cut by 1 base, the J end by 5 bases, with 3 bases between. There are 11 residues in the CDR3. CDR3 protein: CASSLRETQYF. The DNA of the CDR3 is TGTGCCAGCAGCTTGAGGGAGACCCAGTACTTC.